This TCR beta chain is drawn from a study of cytomegalovirus exposure and HLA in healthy donors. Study-wide context: Findings of an earlier analysis included roughly 120 million unique TCR beta sequences from about 180 million T cells.

In this sample, this clone turned up a few times. Its cognate antigen is unknown. The PCR contained 60 Vbeta and 13 Jbeta primers. Only in-frame clones appear in the TCRdb table, and some are missing; sequencing was by immunoSEQ multiplex PCR. The data contain about 130,000 clones, around 77% of them seen just once; the ten biggest clones take up 1.2%. The study's findings and limits: As immune exposure information, only CMV serostatus was available.

The CDR3 extends over 14 amino acids. CDR1 SQVTM and CDR2 ANQGSEA come from the germline V gene. With V trimmed by 3 bases and J by 2 bases, 5 bases remained unmatched. The chain has TRBV29-1 and TRBJ2-7; 9 bases align to TRBD1. What was sequenced was PBMCs. This receptor was taken from a man in his fifties in good health and CMV-seronegative. The CDR3 spells CSVESGQGTYEQYF. The CDR3 nucleotides read TGCAGCGTTGAGTCGGGACAGGGTACCTACGAGCAGTACTTC.